This TCR beta chain was sequenced during a study of monozygotic twins with inflammatory bowel disease (dated by TCRdb to the late 2010s). For the wider study: The complete study included approximately 30 monozygotic twin pairs: 19 IBD-discordant Danish pairs and nine German pairs, of which four were IBD-concordant and five were IBD-discordant. The search for disease-associated traits relied mainly on comparing IBD patients with their genetically identical healthy co-twins within discordant pairs. Each individual had, on average, about 151 000 unique TCRalpha sequences and 181 000 unique TCRbeta sequences available for analysis. Broader findings and caveats from the paper: Distinction between different T cell subtypes could not be achieved in the analysis. Because patients were on differing immunosuppressive treatments, the repertoires may have picked up extra background noise and inter-individual variability. Compared with healthy twins, IBD patients had fewer clonotypes in common with other individuals, a difference most pronounced in patients showing signs of disease activity. No single strong signal or clonotype linked to IBD turned up in the results, so the idea that one exists was not supported. No difference in repertoire similarity was observed between concordant and discordant twins, possibly owing to limited statistical power. Measured by the inverse Simpson index, TCRbeta repertoire diversity was lower in IBD patients than in their healthy co-twins.

The library relied on 5' RACE. The input for every TCR library was roughly 4,000 ng of total RNA. For each sample, cDNA synthesis with SMARTScribe reverse transcriptase was split into eight separate reactions. During cDNA synthesis, template switching introduced unique molecular identifiers that contained a 6-nucleotide sample barcode. TCRalpha and TCRbeta cDNA was amplified by two nested PCRs of roughly 16 and 10 cycles, with bead purification after each PCR. Before amplification, the cDNA was treated with uracil DNA-glycosylase and purified using the QIAquick PCR purification kit. The second PCR was the step at which Illumina TruSeq-compatible adapters and sample-specific barcodes were added. Library quality and concentration were assessed using TapeStation and Qubit, and about 5 ng of each library was pooled. Sequencing of the pooled libraries was done on an Illumina HiSeq2500 single-index Rapid Run using custom sequencing primers and 2 x 100 bp reads. As for the authors' bioinformatics: PCR and sequencing errors were corrected by UMI-based consensus assembly using MiGEC version 1.2.6. MiXCR version 2.1.1 handled V(D)J alignment, clonotype assembly and CDR3 extraction. To normalise gene usage, clonotype sharing and MAIT/NKT TCR abundance, the analysis used the top 1000, 10 000 and 20 000 clonotypes per sample. After downsampling to 27 000 UMIs, diversity was calculated as the inverse Simpson index using the vegan R package. Paired Mann-Whitney U tests were applied to discordant twin pairs, with Benjamini-Hochberg correction for multiple testing. Each entry corresponds to one CDR3 protein sequence from reads that TCRdb reprocessed, and DNA is not given. The V and J calls were determined by TCRdb, not by the authors. The table for this sample lists more than 350,000 distinct CDR3 sequences. The ten top clones hold about 2.3% of the sample.

From each donor, an approximately 2.4 ml peripheral blood sample was collected into PAXgene tubes and kept at -80 degrees C. Without T cell sorting, total RNA was isolated from whole blood using the PAXgene blood miRNA kit on an automated QIAcube. Peripheral blood from monozygotic twin pairs concordant or discordant for inflammatory bowel disease was subjected to deep TCRalpha and TCRbeta repertoire profiling with unique molecular barcoding. Smoking habits were recorded for all twin pairs, and individuals were classified as current, former or never smokers. Notes on this clonotype: This receptor's antigen is unknown.

Looking up the germline V gene yields CDR1 SQVTM and CDR2 ANQGSEA. Spanning cysteine to phenylalanine, the CDR3 consists of 13 amino acids. The record lacks a DNA sequence. The chain employs TRBV29-1 and TRBJ1-1; TCRdb's D call of TRBD1 is untestable without DNA. The receptor comes from a human donor with ulcerative colitis or Crohn's disease, or a healthy co-twin of an affected twin (not recorded which). Material: blood. The CDR3 in this case is CSVTTELNTEAFF. With the rest looked up from the reference TRBV29-1 and TRBJ1-1 genes rather than sequenced, the full variable domain is SAVISQKPSRDICQRGTSLTIQCQVDSQVTMMFWYRQQPGQSLTLIATANQGSEATYESGFVIDKFPISRPNLTFSTLTVSNMSPEDSSIYLCSVTTELNTEAFFGQGTRLTVV.